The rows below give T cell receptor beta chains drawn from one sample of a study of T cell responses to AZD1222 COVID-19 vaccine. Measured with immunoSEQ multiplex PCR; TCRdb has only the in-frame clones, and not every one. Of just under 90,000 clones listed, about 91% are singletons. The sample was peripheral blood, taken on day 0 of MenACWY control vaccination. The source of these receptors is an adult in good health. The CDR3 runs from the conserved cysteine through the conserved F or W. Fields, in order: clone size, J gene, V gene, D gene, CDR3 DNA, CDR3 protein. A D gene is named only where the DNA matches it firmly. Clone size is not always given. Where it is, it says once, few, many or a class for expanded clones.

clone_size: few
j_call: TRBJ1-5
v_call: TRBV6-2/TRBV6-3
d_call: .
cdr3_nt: TGTGCCAGCAGTTACATATCAGGAAGCAATCAGCCCCAGCATTTT
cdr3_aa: CASSYISGSNQPQHF

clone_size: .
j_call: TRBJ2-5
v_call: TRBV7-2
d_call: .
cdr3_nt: TGTGCCAGCAGCTTTATCTTTTTGGAGACCCAGTACTTC
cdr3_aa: CASSFIFLETQYF

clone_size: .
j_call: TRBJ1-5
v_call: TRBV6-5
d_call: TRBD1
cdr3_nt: TGTGCCAGCAGCTGGACAGGCGATCAGCCCCAGCATTTT
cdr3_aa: CASSWTGDQPQHF

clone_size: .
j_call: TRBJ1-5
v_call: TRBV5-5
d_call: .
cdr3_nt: TGTGCCAGCAGCTTCATGACAGACAGCAATCAGCCCCAGCATTTT
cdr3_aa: CASSFMTDSNQPQHF

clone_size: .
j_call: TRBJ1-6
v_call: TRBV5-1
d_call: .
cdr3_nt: TGCGCCAGCAGCTTGGCCCCCGGGTTGGATAATTCACCCCTCCACTTT
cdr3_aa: CASSLAPGLDNSPLHF

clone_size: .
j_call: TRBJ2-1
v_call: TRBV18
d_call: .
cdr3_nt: TGTGCCAGCTCACCAGACGACTTAGATGAGCAGTTCTTC
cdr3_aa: CASSPDDLDEQFF

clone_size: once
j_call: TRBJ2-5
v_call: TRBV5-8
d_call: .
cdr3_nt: TGTGCCAGCAGCACCTCGGGGGTAGAGACCCAGTACTTC
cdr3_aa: CASSTSGVETQYF

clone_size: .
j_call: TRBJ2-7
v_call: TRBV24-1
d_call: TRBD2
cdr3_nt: TGTGCCACCGGCGGGGGAAGCATCAACGAGCAGTACTTC
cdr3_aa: CATGGGSINEQYF

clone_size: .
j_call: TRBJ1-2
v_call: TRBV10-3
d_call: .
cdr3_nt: TGTGCCATCAGTGAGGGACCGAATAACTATGGCTACACCTTC
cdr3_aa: CAISEGPNNYGYTF

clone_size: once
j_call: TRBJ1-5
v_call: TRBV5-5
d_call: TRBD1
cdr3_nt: TGTGCCAGCAGCTTGATGGCAGGGGGAAACAATCAGCCCCAGCATTTT
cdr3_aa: CASSLMAGGNNQPQHF

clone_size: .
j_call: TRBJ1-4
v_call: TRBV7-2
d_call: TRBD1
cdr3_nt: TGTGCCAGCAGCCTGCGAGGACAGGGGAATGAAAAACTGTTTTTT
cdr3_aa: CASSLRGQGNEKLFF

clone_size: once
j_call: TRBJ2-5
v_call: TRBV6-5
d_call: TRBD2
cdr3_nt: TGTGCCAGCAGTTACTCGCGGACTAGCGCAGAGACCCAGTACTTC
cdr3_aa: CASSYSRTSAETQYF

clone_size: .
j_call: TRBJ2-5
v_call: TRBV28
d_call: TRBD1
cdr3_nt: TGTGCCAGCAGTCCCTGGCGGGGACAGGAAGAAGAGACCCAGTACTTC
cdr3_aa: CASSPWRGQEEETQYF

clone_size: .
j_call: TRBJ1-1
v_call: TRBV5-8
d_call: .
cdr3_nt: TGTGCCAGCACCGAGGGGACGGCCTACACTGAAGCTTTCTTT
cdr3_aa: CASTEGTAYTEAFF

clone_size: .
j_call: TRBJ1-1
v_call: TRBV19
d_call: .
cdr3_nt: TGTGCCAGTAGTTTGCTGGACAGCCTTGAAGCTTTCTTT
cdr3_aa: CASSLLDSLEAFF

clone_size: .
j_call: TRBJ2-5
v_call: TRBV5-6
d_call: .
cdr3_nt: TGTGCCAGCAGCTTGGAAGGGCGAGATCAGACCCAGTACTTC
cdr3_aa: CASSLEGRDQTQYF

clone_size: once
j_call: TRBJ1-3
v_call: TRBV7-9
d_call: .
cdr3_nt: TGTGCCAGCAGCTTAGGGGACCTTGGAAACACCATATATTTT
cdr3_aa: CASSLGDLGNTIYF

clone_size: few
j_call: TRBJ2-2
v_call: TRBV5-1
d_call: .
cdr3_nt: TGCGCCAGCAGCCCTGTTGGAGGGGGGGCTATAAAGACCGGGGAGCTGTTTTTT
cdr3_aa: CASSPVGGGAIKTGELFF

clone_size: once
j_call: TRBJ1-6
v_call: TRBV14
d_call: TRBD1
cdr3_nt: TGTGCCAGCAGCCAAGAAACCGGGACAGGGAATTCACCCCTCCACTTT
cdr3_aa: CASSQETGTGNSPLHF

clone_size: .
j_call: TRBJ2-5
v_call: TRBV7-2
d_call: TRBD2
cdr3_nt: TGTGCCAGCAGAAAGGGACTAGCGGAAGAGACCCAGTACTTC
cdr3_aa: CASRKGLAEETQYF

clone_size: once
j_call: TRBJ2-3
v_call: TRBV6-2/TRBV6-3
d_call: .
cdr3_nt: TGTGCCAGCAGTTACTCTGACCGGGGGAGCACAGATACGCAGTATTTT
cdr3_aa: CASSYSDRGSTDTQYF

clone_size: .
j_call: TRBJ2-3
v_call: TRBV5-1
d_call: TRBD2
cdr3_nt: TGCGCCAGCAGAGCTAGCGGCCGGGGCACAGATACGCAGTATTTT
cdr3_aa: CASRASGRGTDTQYF

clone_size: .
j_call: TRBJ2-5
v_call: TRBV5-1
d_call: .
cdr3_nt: TGCGCCAGCAGCTTGGGGGCCAAAGGGGATCGAGAGACCCAGTACTTC
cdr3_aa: CASSLGAKGDRETQYF

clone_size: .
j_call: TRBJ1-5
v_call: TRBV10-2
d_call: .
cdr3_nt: TGCGCCAGCAGTAAGACCGGACAGTACAATCAGCCCCAGCATTTT
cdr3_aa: CASSKTGQYNQPQHF

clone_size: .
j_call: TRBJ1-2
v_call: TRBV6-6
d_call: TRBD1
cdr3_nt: TGTGCCAGCAGGTCGGGACAGGGAGGTGAGGGCTATGGCTACACCTTC
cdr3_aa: CASRSGQGGEGYGYTF

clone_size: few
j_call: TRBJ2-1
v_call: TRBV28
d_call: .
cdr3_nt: TGTGCCAGTCACCGTGGCTGGCGGGGCCCCTACAATGAGCAGTTCTTC
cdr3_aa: CASHRGWRGPYNEQFF

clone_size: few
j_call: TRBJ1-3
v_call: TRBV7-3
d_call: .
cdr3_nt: TGTGCCAGCAGCTTGGGGGGCCCTCGCTCTGGAAACACCATATATTTT
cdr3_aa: CASSLGGPRSGNTIYF